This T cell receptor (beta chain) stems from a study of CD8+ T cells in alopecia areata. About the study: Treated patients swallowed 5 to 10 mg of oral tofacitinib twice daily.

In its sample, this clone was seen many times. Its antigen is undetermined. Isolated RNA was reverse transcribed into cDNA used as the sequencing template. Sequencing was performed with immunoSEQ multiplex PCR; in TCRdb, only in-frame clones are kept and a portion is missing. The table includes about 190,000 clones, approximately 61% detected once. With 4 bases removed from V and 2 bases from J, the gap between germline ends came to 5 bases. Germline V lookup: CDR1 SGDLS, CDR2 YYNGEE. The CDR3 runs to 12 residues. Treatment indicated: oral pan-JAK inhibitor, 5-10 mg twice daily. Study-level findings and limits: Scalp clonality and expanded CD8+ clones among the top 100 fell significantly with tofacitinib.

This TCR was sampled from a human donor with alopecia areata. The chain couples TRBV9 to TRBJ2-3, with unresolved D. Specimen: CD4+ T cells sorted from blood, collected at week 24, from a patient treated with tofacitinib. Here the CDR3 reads CASSLDTDTQYF. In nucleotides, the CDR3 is TGTGCCAGCAGCTTAGACACAGATACGCAGTATTTT.